Each of the 9 T cell receptor beta chains below was sequenced from the same sample in a study of Ad26.COV2.S vaccination and SARS-CoV-2 variants. Libraries were prepared by immunoSEQ multiplex PCR; TCRdb keeps only in-frame clonotypes and omits some of them. Among some 520,000 clones listed, around nine tenths were seen once. Treatment here: some 20 received Ad26.COV2.S at low or high dose, single or two shots; several received placebo; per-sample allocation not given. Day 63 after the first vaccine or placebo injection was the time point for sampling. The sample here was peripheral blood, taken in a trial of Ad26.COV2.S vaccine versus placebo. The source is a person between 18 and 59 years old who received the Ad26.COV2.S COVID-19 vaccine or a placebo.

This chain connects TRBV30 to TRBJ2-7; 11 bases map to TRBD1. V shed 5 bases, J shed 3 bases, and the junction held 9 bases outside the gene matches. The CDR3 totals 15 residues. Germline-derived CDR1 and CDR2 are GTSNPN and SVGIG (reference sequence). The CDR3 sequence: CAWVTADRGLYEQYF. The CDR3 DNA follows: TGTGCCTGGGTTACCGCGGACAGGGGGCTCTACGAGCAGTACTTC.

V is TRBV7-3 and J is TRBJ1-1, with no clear D. The germline V gene encodes CDR1 SGHTA and CDR2 FQGTGA. This CDR3 contains 13 residues. The ends were cut back, 3 bases at V and 1 base at J, with 6 bases in the middle. The DNA of the CDR3 is TGTGCCAGCAGCTTTTCGGAGAACACTGAAGCTTTCTTT. Translating it yields CASSFSENTEAFF.

The CDR3 DNA follows: TGCGCCAGCAGCCAAGATTTTCCAGGGCGATATCAGCCCCAGCATTTT. Amino acids: CASSQDFPGRYQPQHF. The V and J genes are TRBV4-3 and TRBJ1-5, with D possibly being TRBD1 (5 bases). The CDR3 is 16 amino acids. The V and J ends lost 0 bases and 5 bases respectively, with 14 bases between them. In germline, CDR1 is LGHNA, CDR2 YSLEER.

The chain carries TRBV5-6 and TRBJ2-5, with a weak D call TRBD2 (6 bases). Trimming stripped 0 bases from V and 5 bases from J, with 14 bases between. There are 15 residues in the CDR3. Germline V gene data show CDR1 as SGHDT and CDR2 as YYEEEE. As DNA, the CDR3 is TGTGCCAGCAGCTTGGCTGCGGGGCTAATGGAGACCCAGTACTTC. This gives the protein CASSLAAGLMETQYF.

This chain links TRBV19 with TRBJ1-5, with no clear D. Trimming removed 1 base at V and 1 base at J, with 11 bases between. The CDR3 has 16 amino acids. Germline V gene data show CDR1 as LNHDA and CDR2 as SQIVND (reference sequence). The CDR3 reads CASSIGSGKSNQPQHF. The CDR3 DNA sequence: TGTGCCAGTAGTATAGGATCCGGGAAGAGCAATCAGCCCCAGCATTTT.

This clone was observed once. The gene calls are TRBV6-1 and TRBJ2-3, with D possibly being TRBD2 (6 bases). The ends were cut back, 7 bases at V and 1 base at J, with 15 bases in the middle. This CDR3 spans 15 amino acids. The germline CDR1 and CDR2 sequences are MNHNS and SASEGT. This CDR3 is CASTRRREGTDTQYF. The CDR3 coding sequence is TGTGCCAGCACCCGTAGGCGGGAAGGCACAGATACGCAGTATTTT.

The chain couples TRBV5-1 to TRBJ2-1, with D possibly being TRBD1 (6 bases). CDR1 and CDR2 from the germline V gene are SGHRS and YFSETQ. The V and J ends lost 1 base and 4 bases respectively, with 15 bases between them. The CDR3 spans 16 residues. CDR3 DNA: TGCGCCAGCAGCTTGAGGGCGACAGGCCGGTACAATGAGCAGTTCTTC. This gives the protein CASSLRATGRYNEQFF.

This clone was detected a few times. The rearrangement uses TRBV7-9 and TRBJ2-1; D ambiguous. There are 15 residues in the CDR3. In germline, CDR1 is SEHNR, CDR2 FQNEAQ (reference sequence). With 4 bases removed from V and 2 bases from J, the gap between germline ends came to 12 bases. The CDR3: CASSSPSSPYNEQFF. Here the CDR3 DNA reads TGTGCCAGCAGCTCCCCTAGTAGCCCCTACAATGAGCAGTTCTTC.

Only a few counts were recorded for this clone. V and J are TRBV9 and TRBJ1-5; tentative D call: TRBD1 (5 bases). The CDR3 has 15 amino acids. Trimming removed 3 bases at V and 9 bases at J, with 19 bases between. The V gene's germline CDR1 is SGDLS and CDR2 YYNGEE. CDR3 loop: CASSATASVGGPQHF. CDR3 nucleotide sequence: TGTGCCAGCAGCGCGACAGCCAGCGTGGGGGGGCCCCAGCATTTT.